Below, 8 T cell receptor beta chains from the same sample are listed, as sequenced in a study of blood T cells in healthy people across ages. It was with a sample-barcoded 5' primer and a J-beta primer mix that a second PCR of about 6 to 12 cycles was run. MiXCR, applied by TCRdb to the 5' RACE reads, yields one record per CDR3 protein. The table has hundreds of thousands of distinct CDR3 sequences, 29% seen once; the top ten hold roughly 17%. Sequences were obtained from blood. These receptors were collected from a woman older than 75 in good health.

This rearrangement joins TRBV5-1 to TRBJ2-2; TRBD1 agrees at 7 bases. The ends lost 4 bases at V and 5 bases at J; junction bases unmatched: 2. This CDR3 region has 13 residues. Germline values: CDR1 SGHRS, CDR2 YFSETQ. The CDR3 is CASSQTGTGELFF. CDR3 DNA: TGCGCCAGCAGCCAGACAGGGACCGGGGAGCTGTTTTTT.

Turning to this clonotype: This may be a read error: a much more frequent sequence differs by one nucleotide. The chain recombines TRBV4-1 with TRBJ2-7, with 8 bases fitting TRBD1. Germline CDR1 reads MGHRA; CDR2 reads YSYEKL. The CDR3 runs to 13 residues. CDR3 amino acids: CASSQGDRNSQDF. CDR3 bases: TGCGCCAGCAGCCAAGGGGACAGGAACTCCCAGGACTTC.

Remarks on this clonotype: This may arise from a read error, as a much more abundant clone is one base away. The chain combines TRBV20-1 with TRBJ2-5, with D possibly being TRBD2 (6 bases). The CDR3 length is 15 residues. V lost 4 bases and J lost 7, with 22 bases in between. The germline CDR1 and CDR2 sequences are DFQATT and SNEGSKA (reference sequence). The CDR3 sequence is CSATSPDRGKGTQYF. The DNA for the CDR3 is TGCAGTGCTACATCACCGGACCGGGGGAAGGGGACCCAGTACTTC.

This clonotype turned up a few times. This may be a read error: a much more frequent sequence differs by one nucleotide. The chain uses TRBV7-8 and TRBJ2-7; D possibly corresponds to TRBD2 (6 bases). The J call may be in error: the DNA end matches TRBJ2-5 better. The CDR3 length is 14 residues. Germline lookup yields CDR1 SGHVS and CDR2 FQNEAQ. In DNA, the CDR3 is TGTGTCAGCAGCTCGCTGGGGGGTAAAGAGACCCAGTACTTC. Amino acids: CVSSSLGGKETQYF.

This clonotype was counted many times. The rearrangement joins TRBV3-1 to TRBJ2-7; tentatively, D is TRBD2 (7 bases). V lost 0 bases, J lost 8 bases, and 17 bases lay in between. CDR3 length: 15 amino acids. Germline loops: CDR1 LGHDT, CDR2 YNNKEL (reference sequence). This CDR3 is CASSQDGGQASKQYF. The CDR3 bases are TGTGCCAGCAGCCAAGACGGGGGGCAGGCGTCAAAGCAGTACTTC.

This clonotype was picked up a small number of times. The chain combines TRBV9 with TRBJ2-3; D gene ambiguous. CDR1 is SGDLS and CDR2 is YYNGEE in the germline V gene. Trimming removed 4 bases at V and 0 bases at J, with 6 bases between. This CDR3 region has 13 residues. This chain's CDR3 is CASSMTSTDTQYF. As DNA, the CDR3 is TGTGCCAGCAGCATGACTAGCACAGATACGCAGTATTTT.

This clonotype was counted at least ten times. CDR3 DNA: TGTGCCAGCAGCCCCCGCATCGACAATCAGCCCCAGCATTTT. It specifies CASSPRIDNQPQHF. The V gene is TRBV7-2, the J gene TRBJ1-5; D gene unclear. The CDR3 extends over 14 amino acids. Germline assignment: CDR1 SGHTA and CDR2 FQGNSA. The germline V and J ends were trimmed by 5 bases and 3 bases, with 11 bases remaining between them.

This clonotype was detected ten times or more. The chain is built from TRBV14 and TRBJ2-7; D possibly corresponds to TRBD2 (7 bases). Germline lookup yields CDR1 SGHDN and CDR2 FVKESK. This CDR3 is built from 12 residues. V was clipped by 6 bases and J by 6 bases, with 12 bases between them. Here the CDR3 reads CASRIRGAEQYF. CDR3 DNA: TGTGCCAGCAGAATACGGGGGGCCGAGCAGTACTTC.